This TCR beta chain was identified in a study of cytomegalovirus exposure and HLA in healthy donors. General study points: Most TCR sequences proved rare, with some public TCRs found in many donors.

The primer mix had 60 Vbeta and 13 Jbeta primers. TCRdb's table, derived via immunoSEQ multiplex PCR, lists solely in-frame clones and lacks some. This sample yields approximately 150,000 clones, of which around three quarters are seen a single time; 1.5% to 2% belongs to the top ten. The CDR3 contains 14 residues. The V gene's germline CDR1 is SGHNT and CDR2 YYREEE (reference sequence). Trimming left V 1 base short and J 4 bases short, with 9 bases between. Comments on this clone: As yet, its antigen is unknown.

Material: PBMCs. This receptor was taken from a woman between 25 and 40 years old in good health and CMV-seronegative. V is TRBV5-4 and J is TRBJ2-1, with D tentatively TRBD2 (7 bases). The CDR3, as DNA: TGTGCCAGCAGCTTGAGGGGGGGATACAATGAGCAGTTCTTC. This gives the protein CASSLRGGYNEQFF.